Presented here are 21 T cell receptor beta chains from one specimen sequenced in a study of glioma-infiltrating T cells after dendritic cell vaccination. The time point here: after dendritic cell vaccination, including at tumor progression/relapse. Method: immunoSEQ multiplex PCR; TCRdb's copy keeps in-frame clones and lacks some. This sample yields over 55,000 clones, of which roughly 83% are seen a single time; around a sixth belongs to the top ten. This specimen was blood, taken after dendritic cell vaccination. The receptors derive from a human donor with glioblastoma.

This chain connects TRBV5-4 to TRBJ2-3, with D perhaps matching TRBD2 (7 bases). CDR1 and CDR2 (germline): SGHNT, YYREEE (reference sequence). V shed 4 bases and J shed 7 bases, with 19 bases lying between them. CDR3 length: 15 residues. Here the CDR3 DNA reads TGTGCCAGCAGCCTCCCGGCGGGGGCTGGGCATACGCAGTATTTT. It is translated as CASSLPAGAGHTQYF.

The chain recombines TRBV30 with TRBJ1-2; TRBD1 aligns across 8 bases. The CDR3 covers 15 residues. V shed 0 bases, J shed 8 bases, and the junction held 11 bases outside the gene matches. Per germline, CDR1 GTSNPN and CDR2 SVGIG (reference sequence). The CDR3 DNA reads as TGTGCCTGGAGTGTACAATTCCGGACAGGGACCGGCTACACCTTC. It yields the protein CAWSVQFRTGTGYTF.

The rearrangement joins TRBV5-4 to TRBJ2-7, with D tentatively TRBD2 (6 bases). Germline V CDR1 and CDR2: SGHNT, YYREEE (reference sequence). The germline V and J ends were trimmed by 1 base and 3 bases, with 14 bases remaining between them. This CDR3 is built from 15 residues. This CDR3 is CASSLSGTEDYEQYF. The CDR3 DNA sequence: TGTGCCAGCAGCTTGTCCGGGACTGAGGACTACGAGCAGTACTTC.

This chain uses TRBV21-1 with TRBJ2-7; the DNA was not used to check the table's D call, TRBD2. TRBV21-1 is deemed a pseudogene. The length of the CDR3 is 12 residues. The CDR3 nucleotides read TGTGCCAGCAGCAAAGACGGCTACGAGCAGTACTTC. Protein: CASSKDGYEQYF.

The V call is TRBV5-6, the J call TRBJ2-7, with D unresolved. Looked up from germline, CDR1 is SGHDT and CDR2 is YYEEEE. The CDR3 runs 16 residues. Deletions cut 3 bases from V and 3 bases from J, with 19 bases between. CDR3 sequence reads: CASSSLGKGGDYEQYF. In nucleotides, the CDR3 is TGTGCCAGCAGCTCACTTGGTAAAGGCGGAGACTACGAGCAGTACTTC. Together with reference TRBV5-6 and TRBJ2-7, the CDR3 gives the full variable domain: DAGVTQSPTHLIKTRGQQVTLRCSPKSGHDTVSWYQQALGQGPQFIFQYYEEEERQRGNFPDRFSGHQFPNYSSELNVNALLLGDSALYLCASSSLGKGGDYEQYFGPGTRLTVT.

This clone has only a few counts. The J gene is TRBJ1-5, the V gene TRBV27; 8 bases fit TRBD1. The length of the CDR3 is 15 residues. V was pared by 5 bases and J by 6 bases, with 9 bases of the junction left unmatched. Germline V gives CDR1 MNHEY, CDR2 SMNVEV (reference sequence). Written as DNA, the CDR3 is TGTGCCAGCAGTAACAGGGGGTCGCAGACTCAGCCCCAGCATTTT. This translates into CASSNRGSQTQPQHF.

The CDR3 nucleotides are TGCGCCAGCAAGTTGAGAGGGACTAACTATGGCTACACCTTC. Its protein is CASKLRGTNYGYTF. This chain joins TRBV10-1 and TRBJ1-2; D is ambiguous. CDR1 and CDR2 (germline): WNHNN, SYGVQD (reference sequence). The germline V and J ends were trimmed by 7 bases and 0 bases, with 12 bases remaining between them. The CDR3 contains 14 residues.

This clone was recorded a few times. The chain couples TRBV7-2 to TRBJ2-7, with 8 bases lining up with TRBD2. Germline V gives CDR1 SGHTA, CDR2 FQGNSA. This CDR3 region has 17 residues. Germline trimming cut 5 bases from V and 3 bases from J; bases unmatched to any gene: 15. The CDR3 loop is CASSPHAGAGGRYEQYF. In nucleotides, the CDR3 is TGTGCCAGCAGCCCACACGCGGGGGCGGGAGGACGCTACGAGCAGTACTTC.

In DNA, the CDR3 is TGTGCCAGCAGTTACCCCAAAGGGGCGGGAGGAAACACCATATATTTT. Protein product: CASSYPKGAGGNTIYF. The chain carries TRBV6-6 and TRBJ1-3; maybe TRBD1 (5 bases). Deletions cut 2 bases from V and 4 bases from J, with 15 bases between. Per germline, CDR1 MNHNY and CDR2 SVGAGI (reference sequence). The CDR3 sequence is 16 residues long.

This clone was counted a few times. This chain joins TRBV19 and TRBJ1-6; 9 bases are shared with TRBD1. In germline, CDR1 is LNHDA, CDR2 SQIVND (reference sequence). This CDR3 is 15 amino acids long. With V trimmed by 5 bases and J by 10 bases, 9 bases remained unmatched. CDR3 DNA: TGTGCCAGTAGTTTCCGGACAGGGGCAGGCTCACCCCTCCACTTT. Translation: CASSFRTGAGSPLHF.

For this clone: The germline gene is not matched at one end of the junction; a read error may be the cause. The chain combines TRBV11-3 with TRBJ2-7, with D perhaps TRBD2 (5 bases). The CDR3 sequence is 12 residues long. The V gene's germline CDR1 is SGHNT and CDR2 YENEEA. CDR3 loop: CASSSRDSQRHF. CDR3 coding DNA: TGTGCCAGCAGCAGCCGGGATTCCCAGCGGCACTTC.

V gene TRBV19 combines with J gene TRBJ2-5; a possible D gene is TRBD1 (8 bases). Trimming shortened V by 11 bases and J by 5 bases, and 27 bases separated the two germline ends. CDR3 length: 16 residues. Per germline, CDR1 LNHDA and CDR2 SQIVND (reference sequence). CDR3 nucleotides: TGTGCCTCCTCTTTGGGAACAGGGGGGGCTGAGGAGACCCAGTACTTC. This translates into CASSLGTGGAEETQYF.

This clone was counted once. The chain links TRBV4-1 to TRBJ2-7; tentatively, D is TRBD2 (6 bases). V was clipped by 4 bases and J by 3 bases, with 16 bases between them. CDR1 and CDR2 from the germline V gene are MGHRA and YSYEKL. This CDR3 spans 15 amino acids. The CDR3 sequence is CASSLLTGERYEQYF. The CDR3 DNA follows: TGCGCCAGCAGCCTGCTCACGGGGGAGCGCTACGAGCAGTACTTC.

The CDR3 loop reads CASSPTGETDTEAFF. Written as DNA, the CDR3 is TGCGCCAGCAGCCCGACAGGGGAAACGGACACTGAAGCTTTCTTT. This chain connects TRBV5-1 to TRBJ1-1; TRBD1 agrees at 8 bases. The ends lost 4 bases at V and 3 bases at J; junction bases unmatched: 8. The length of the CDR3 is 15 residues. Germline V lookup: CDR1 SGHRS, CDR2 YFSETQ. Supplemented by reference TRBV5-1 and TRBJ1-1, the full variable domain reads KAGVTQTPRYLIKTRGQQVTLSCSPISGHRSVSWYQQTPGQGLQFLFEYFSETQRNKGNFPGRFSGRQFSNSRSEMNVSTLELGDSALYLCASSPTGETDTEAFFGQGTRLTVV.

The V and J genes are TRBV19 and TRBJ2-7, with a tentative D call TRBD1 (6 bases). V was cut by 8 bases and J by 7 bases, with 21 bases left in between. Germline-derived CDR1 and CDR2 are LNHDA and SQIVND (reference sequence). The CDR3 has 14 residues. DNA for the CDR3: TGTGCCAGTCGAGTTCCTACAGGGTCAGAAGAGCAGTACTTC. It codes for CASRVPTGSEEQYF.

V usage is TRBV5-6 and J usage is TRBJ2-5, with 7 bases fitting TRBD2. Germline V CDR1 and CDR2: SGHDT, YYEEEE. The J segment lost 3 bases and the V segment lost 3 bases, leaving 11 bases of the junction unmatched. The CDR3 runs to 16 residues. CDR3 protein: CASSSDQVGGEETQYF. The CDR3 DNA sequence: TGTGCCAGCAGCTCGGACCAGGTGGGGGGGGAAGAGACCCAGTACTTC.

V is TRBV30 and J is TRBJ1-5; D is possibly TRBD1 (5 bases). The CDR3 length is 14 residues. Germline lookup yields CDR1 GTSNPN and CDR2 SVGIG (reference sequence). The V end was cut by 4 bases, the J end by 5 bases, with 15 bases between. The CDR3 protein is CAWNPRDLDQPQHF. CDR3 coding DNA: TGTGCCTGGAATCCTCGGGACTTAGATCAGCCCCAGCATTTT.

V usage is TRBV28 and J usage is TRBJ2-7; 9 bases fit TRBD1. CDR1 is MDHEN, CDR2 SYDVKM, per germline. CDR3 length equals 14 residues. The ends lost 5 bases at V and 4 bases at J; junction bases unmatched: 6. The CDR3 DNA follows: TGTGCCAGCAGTATAGGGACAGGGCATTACGAGCAGTACTTC. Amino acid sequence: CASSIGTGHYEQYF.

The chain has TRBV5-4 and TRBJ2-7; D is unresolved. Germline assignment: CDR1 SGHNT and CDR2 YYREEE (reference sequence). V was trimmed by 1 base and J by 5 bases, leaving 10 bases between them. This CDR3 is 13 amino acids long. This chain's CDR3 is CASSLIRGNEQYF. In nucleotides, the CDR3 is TGTGCCAGCAGCTTGATCCGCGGAAACGAGCAGTACTTC. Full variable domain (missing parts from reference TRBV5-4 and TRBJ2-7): ETGVTQSPTHLIKTRGQQVTLRCSSQSGHNTVSWYQQALGQGPQFIFQYYREEENGRGNFPPRFSGLQFPNYSSELNVNALELDDSALYLCASSLIRGNEQYFGPGTRLTVT.

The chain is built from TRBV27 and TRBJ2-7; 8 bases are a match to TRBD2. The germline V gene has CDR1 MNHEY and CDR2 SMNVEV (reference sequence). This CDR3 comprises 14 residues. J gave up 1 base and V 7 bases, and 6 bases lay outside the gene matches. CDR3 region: CASNRGGRSYEQYF. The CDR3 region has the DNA TGTGCCAGCAATCGGGGGGGGAGGTCCTACGAGCAGTACTTC.

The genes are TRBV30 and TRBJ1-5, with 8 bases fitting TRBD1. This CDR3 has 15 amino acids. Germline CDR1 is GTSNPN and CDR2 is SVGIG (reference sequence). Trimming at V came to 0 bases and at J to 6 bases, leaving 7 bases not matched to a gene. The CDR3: CAWSVEGQEGQPQHF. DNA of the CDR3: TGTGCCTGGAGTGTAGAGGGACAGGAAGGTCAGCCCCAGCATTTT. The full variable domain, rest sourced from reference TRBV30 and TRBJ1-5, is SQTIHQWPATLVQPVGSPLSLECTVEGTSNPNLYWYRQAAGRGLQLLFYSVGIGQISSEVPQNLSASRPQDRQFILSSKKLLLSDSGFYLCAWSVEGQEGQPQHFGDGTRLSIL.